This T cell receptor (beta chain) stems from a study of T cell responses to AZD1222 COVID-19 vaccine. Study overall: Second-dose intervals of approximately 4 or approximately 12 weeks were pooled.

This clone was seen only a few times. The J segment lost 0 bases and the V segment lost 5 bases, leaving 5 bases of the junction unmatched. The CDR3 is 16 residues long. The germline CDR1 and CDR2 sequences are LGHNA and YNFKEQ. Assay used: immunoSEQ multiplex PCR; TCRdb lists only in-frame clones, some missing. The data hold 120,000 or so clones, with about 89% observed a single time. This rearrangement joins TRBV4-2 to TRBJ2-3, with 10 bases that match TRBD2. This TCR was sampled from an adult in good health. The material was peripheral blood, obtained on day 0 of AZD1222 vaccination. CDR3 protein: CASSARTSGSTDTQYF. The CDR3 nucleotides read TGTGCCAGCAGCGCTCGGACTAGCGGAAGCACAGATACGCAGTATTTT.